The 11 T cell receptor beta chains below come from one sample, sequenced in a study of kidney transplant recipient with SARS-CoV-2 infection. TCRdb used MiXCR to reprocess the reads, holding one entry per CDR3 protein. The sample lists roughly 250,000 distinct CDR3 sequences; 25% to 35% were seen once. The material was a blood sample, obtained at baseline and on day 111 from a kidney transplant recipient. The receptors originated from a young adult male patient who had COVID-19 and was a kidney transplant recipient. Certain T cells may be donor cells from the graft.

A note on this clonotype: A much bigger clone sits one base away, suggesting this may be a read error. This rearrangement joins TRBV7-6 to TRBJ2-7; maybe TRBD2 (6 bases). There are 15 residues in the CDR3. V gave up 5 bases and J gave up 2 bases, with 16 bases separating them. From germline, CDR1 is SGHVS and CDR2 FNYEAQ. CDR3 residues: CASSRGGAPAYEQYF. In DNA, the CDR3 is TGTGCCAGCAGCCGGGGCGGGGCCCCAGCCTACGAGCAGTACTTC.

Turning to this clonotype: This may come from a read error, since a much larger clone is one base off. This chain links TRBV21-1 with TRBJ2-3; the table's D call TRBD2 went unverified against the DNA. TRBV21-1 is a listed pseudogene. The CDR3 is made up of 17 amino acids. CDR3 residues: CAGSRPIATVMQDTQYF. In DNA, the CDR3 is TGTGCCGGCAGCCGGCCCATAGCTACAGTCATGCAAGATACGCAGTATTTT.

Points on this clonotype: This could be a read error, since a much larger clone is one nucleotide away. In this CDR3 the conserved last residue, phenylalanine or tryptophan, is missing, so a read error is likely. The CDR3 DNA is TGTGCCAGCAGTTGGACTAGCGGGCAAGAGACCCAGTACCTC. This translates into CASSWTSGQETQYL. The genes are TRBV27 and TRBJ2-5; 11 bases match TRBD2. The V and J ends lost 4 bases and 2 bases, in that order; junction bases with no gene match: 0. CDR3 length: 14 residues. Germline CDR1 MNHEY, CDR2 SMNVEV (reference sequence).

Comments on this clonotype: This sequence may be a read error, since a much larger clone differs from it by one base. The CDR3 DNA is TGTGCCAGTAGCGCCGCCGGGACAGGGGTATCACCCCTCCACTTT. Protein: CASSAAGTGVSPLHF. The chain employs TRBV19 and TRBJ1-6, with 10 bases aligning to TRBD1. V lost 6 bases, J lost 10 bases, and 9 bases stayed unmatched. Germline V CDR1 and CDR2: LNHDA, SQIVND (reference sequence). The CDR3 is made up of 15 amino acids.

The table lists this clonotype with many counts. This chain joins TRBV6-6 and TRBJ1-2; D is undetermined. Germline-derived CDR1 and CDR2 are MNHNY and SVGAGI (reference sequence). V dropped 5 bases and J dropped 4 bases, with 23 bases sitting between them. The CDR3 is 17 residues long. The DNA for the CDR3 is TGTGCCAGCAGTACAATGCGAGGTGGGAGAAAGACCTATGGCTACACCTTC. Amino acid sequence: CASSTMRGGRKTYGYTF.

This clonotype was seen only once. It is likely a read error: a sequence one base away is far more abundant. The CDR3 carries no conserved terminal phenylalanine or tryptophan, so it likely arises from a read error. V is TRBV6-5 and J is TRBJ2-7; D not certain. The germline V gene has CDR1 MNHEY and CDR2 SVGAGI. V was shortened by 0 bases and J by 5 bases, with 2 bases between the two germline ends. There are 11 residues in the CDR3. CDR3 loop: CASSYSNEQYL. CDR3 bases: TGTGCCAGCAGTTACTCGAACGAGCAGTACCTC.

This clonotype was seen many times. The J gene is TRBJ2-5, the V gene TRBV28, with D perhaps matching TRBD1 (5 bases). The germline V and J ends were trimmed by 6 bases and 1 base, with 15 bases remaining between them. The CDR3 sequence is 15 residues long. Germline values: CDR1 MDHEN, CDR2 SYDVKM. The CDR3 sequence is CASSLVLGPQETQYF. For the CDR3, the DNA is TGTGCCAGCAGCTTGGTCCTGGGGCCCCAAGAGACCCAGTACTTC.

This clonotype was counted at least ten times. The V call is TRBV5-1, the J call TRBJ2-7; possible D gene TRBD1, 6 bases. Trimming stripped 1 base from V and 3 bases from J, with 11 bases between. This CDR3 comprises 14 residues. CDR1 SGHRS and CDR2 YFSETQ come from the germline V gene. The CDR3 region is CASSLLQGNYEQYF. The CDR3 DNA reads TGCGCCAGCAGCTTGTTACAGGGTAACTACGAGCAGTACTTC.

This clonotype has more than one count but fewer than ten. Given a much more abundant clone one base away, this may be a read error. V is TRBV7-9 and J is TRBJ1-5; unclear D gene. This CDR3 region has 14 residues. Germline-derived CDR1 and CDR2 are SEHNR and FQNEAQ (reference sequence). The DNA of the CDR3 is TGTGCCAGCAACTTAGGTAGGGAAAATCAGCCCCAGCATTTT. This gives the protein CASNLGRENQPQHF.

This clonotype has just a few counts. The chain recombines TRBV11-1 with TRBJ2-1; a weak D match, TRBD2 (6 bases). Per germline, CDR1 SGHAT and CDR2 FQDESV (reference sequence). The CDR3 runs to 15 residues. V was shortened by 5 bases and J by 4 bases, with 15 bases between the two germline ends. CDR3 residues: CASSRLGSGYNEQFF. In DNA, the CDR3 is TGTGCCAGCAGCCGACTAGGGAGCGGGTACAATGAGCAGTTCTTC. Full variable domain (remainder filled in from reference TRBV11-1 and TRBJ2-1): EAEVAQSPRYKITEKSQAVAFWCDPISGHATLYWYRQILGQGPELLVQFQDESVVDDSQLPKDRFSAERLKGVDSTLKIQPAELGDSAMYLCASSRLGSGYNEQFFGPGTRLTVL.

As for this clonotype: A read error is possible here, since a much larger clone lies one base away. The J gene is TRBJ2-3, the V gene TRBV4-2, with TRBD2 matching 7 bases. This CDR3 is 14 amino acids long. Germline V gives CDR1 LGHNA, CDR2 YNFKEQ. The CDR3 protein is CASSQDSGHDTQDF. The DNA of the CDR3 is TGTGCCAGCAGCCAAGATAGCGGGCACGATACGCAGGATTTT.